This T cell receptor beta chain derives from a study of Ad26.COV2.S vaccination and SARS-CoV-2 variants. Whole-study context: Administration of Ad26.COV2.S was intramuscular, either once or twice 56 days apart. Findings and limits, study-wide: Responses of T cells in total may have been underestimated by the TCR breadth and depth analyses.

Assay used: immunoSEQ multiplex PCR; TCRdb lists only in-frame clones, some missing. The repertoire includes more than 300,000 clones, about 86% of them detected once, and 1.5% to 2.5% sits in the top ten. About this clone itself: What it binds is unknown.

Specified treatment: about 20 received Ad26.COV2.S at low or high dose, single or two shots; five or six received placebo; per-sample allocation not given. It was on day 63 after the first vaccine or placebo injection that samples were taken. V was clipped by 6 bases and J by 1 base, with 7 bases between them. This CDR3 has 14 amino acids. Looked up from germline, CDR1 is KGHSH and CDR2 is LQKENI. The TCR was taken from a person between 18 and 60 years old who received the Ad26.COV2.S COVID-19 vaccine or a placebo. The sample here was peripheral blood, taken in a trial of Ad26.COV2.S vaccine versus placebo. The rearrangement joins TRBV18 to TRBJ1-6, with a possible D match to TRBD1 (6 bases). CDR3 protein: CASSQGSYNSPLHF. As DNA, the CDR3 is TGTGCCAGCTCCCAGGGGTCCTATAATTCACCCCTCCACTTT.